These 32 T cell receptor beta chains were sequenced from one sample in a study of blood T cells in healthy people across ages. A sample-barcoded 5' primer and a J-beta primer mix were used in a second PCR of roughly 6 to 11 cycles. TCRdb processed the 5' RACE reads anew with MiXCR; each CDR3 protein has one entry. The table lists about 670,000 distinct CDR3 sequences, around 50% of them singletons. Sequenced sample: blood. The source is a woman older than 75 in good health.

In nucleotides, the CDR3 is TGTGCTAGTGGTTTGGGGCAGACCTACCAAGAGACCCAGTACTTC. It encodes CASGLGQTYQETQYF. This sequence joins TRBV12-5 and TRBJ2-5; D call uncertain. The germline gives CDR1 LGHNT, CDR2 FRNRAP. The CDR3 contains 15 residues. Deletions cut 1 base from V and 0 bases from J, with 9 bases between.

The V and J genes are TRBV29-1 and TRBJ2-3, with a weak D call TRBD1 (8 bases). Per germline, CDR1 SQVTM and CDR2 ANQGSEA. Trimming left V 5 bases short and J 4 bases short, with 16 bases between. The CDR3 covers 14 residues. The chain's CDR3 is CSVSATGGADTQYF. CDR3 bases: TGCAGCGTTTCCGCTACAGGGGGGGCAGATACGCAGTATTTT.

The V call is TRBV11-2, the J call TRBJ2-4; tentative D call: TRBD1 (6 bases). The J call may be in error: the DNA end matches TRBJ2-7 better. The length of the CDR3 is 13 residues. The V gene's germline CDR1 is SGHAT and CDR2 FQNNGV. The CDR3 protein is CASSVYQGLEQYF. DNA for the CDR3: TGTGCCAGCAGCGTATATCAGGGGCTCGAGCAGTACTTC.

The CDR3 loop reads CSARWTQNTEAFF. The DNA for the CDR3 is TGCAGTGCTAGATGGACACAGAACACTGAAGCTTTCTTT. The chain has TRBV20-1 and TRBJ1-1; D might be TRBD1 (5 bases). The V end was cut by 2 bases, the J end by 1 base, with 8 bases between. Germline values: CDR1 DFQATT, CDR2 SNEGSKA (reference sequence). CDR3 length: 13 residues.

This chain connects TRBV12-3 or TRBV12-4 to TRBJ2-5; 10 nucleotides match TRBD2. The CDR3 is made up of 15 amino acids. The J segment lost 4 bases and the V segment lost 3 bases, leaving 5 bases of the junction unmatched. CDR3 sequence (DNA): TGTGCCAGCAGTTTCCCGGCTAGCGGGGGAGAGACCCAGTACTTC. This sequence encodes CASSFPASGGETQYF.

V gene TRBV6-1 combines with J gene TRBJ2-4; 9 positions match TRBD2. V shed 4 bases and J 13 bases; nucleotides not matched to a gene: 17. This CDR3 comprises 16 residues. Germline CDR1 and CDR2: MNHNS and SASEGT. CDR3: CASSVTGLARRDTQYF. DNA for the CDR3: TGTGCCAGCAGTGTGACGGGACTAGCTCGCCGAGATACCCAGTACTTC.

This clonotype was seen repeatedly, ten times or more. The rearrangement links TRBV20-1 to TRBJ2-3; 9 nucleotides agree with TRBD1. Germline values: CDR1 DFQATT, CDR2 SNEGSKA (reference sequence). V dropped 5 bases and J dropped 6; count of bases not matched to a gene: 9. The CDR3 runs to 14 residues. CDR3: CSAAPGQGGDTQYF. For the CDR3, the DNA is TGCAGTGCTGCGCCGGGACAGGGAGGTGATACGCAGTATTTT.

The chain employs TRBV5-6 and TRBJ2-3; 9 bases are a match to TRBD1. Germline CDR1 reads SGHDT; CDR2 reads YYEEEE. The length of the CDR3 is 16 residues. Unmatched junction bases numbered 8, after V lost 4 bases and J lost 2 bases. CDR3 bases: TGTGCCAGCAGCATTACCGGGACAGGGAACACAGATACGCAGTATTTT. Encoded protein: CASSITGTGNTDTQYF.

The count of this clonotype is one. The chain carries TRBV20-1 and TRBJ2-7; D gene ambiguous. Between the trimmed V and J ends, which lost 4 bases and 0 bases, there was a span of 13 bases. This CDR3 is 14 amino acids long. Germline CDR1 and CDR2: DFQATT and SNEGSKA (reference sequence). The CDR3 bases are TGCAGTGCTACAGACCCCCAGTCCTCCTACGAGCAGTACTTC. Translation: CSATDPQSSYEQYF.

This clonotype showed up many times. It may be a read error: a sequence one base away is much more abundant. The chain carries TRBV6-6 and TRBJ2-5, with D possibly matching TRBD1 (7 bases). Deletions cut 2 bases from V and 11 bases from J, with 21 bases between. Per the germline V gene, CDR1 is MNHNY and CDR2 is SVGAGI (reference sequence). The CDR3 is 15 residues long. The CDR3 region has the DNA TGTGCCAGCAGTTACGGGCGGGACAGTAATAATGAGCAGTACTTC. Translated: CASSYGRDSNNEQYF.

The gene calls are TRBV27 and TRBJ2-2, with D unresolved. The V gene's germline CDR1 is MNHEY and CDR2 SMNVEV (reference sequence). Trimming left V 8 bases short and J 5 bases short, with 21 bases between. The CDR3 has 16 amino acids. The CDR3 spells CASLPQQQSLTGELFF. DNA of the CDR3: TGTGCCAGCCTCCCCCAGCAGCAATCTTTAACCGGGGAGCTGTTTTTT.

Many counts were recorded for this clonotype. The chain has TRBV7-9 and TRBJ1-6; 7 bases are a match to TRBD1. The CDR3 runs 13 residues. J lost 9 bases, V lost 5 bases, and 4 bases had no gene match. In germline, CDR1 is SEHNR, CDR2 FQNEAQ (reference sequence). The CDR3 protein is CASSQGERSPLHF. As DNA, the CDR3 is TGTGCCAGCAGCCAGGGGGAGCGTTCACCCCTCCACTTT.

This clonotype was seen more than once but under ten times. The chain links TRBV7-2 to TRBJ2-1, with 7 bases fitting TRBD2. The DNA matches TRBJ2-7 better at its end, which makes the J call doubtful. The germline V gene encodes CDR1 SGHTA and CDR2 FQGNSA. The CDR3 is 15 residues long. Here the CDR3 reads CASTLSGISYNEQYF. As DNA, the CDR3 is TGTGCCAGCACCCTCAGCGGGATCTCCTACAATGAGCAGTACTTC.

The CDR3 protein is CSVNRQGANEKLFF. CDR3 coding DNA: TGCAGCGTCAATAGACAGGGGGCAAATGAAAAACTGTTTTTT. The J gene is TRBJ1-4, the V gene TRBV29-1; 10 bases are a match to TRBD1. The ends lost 6 bases at V and 5 bases at J; junction bases unmatched: 6. This CDR3 contains 14 residues. Germline lookup yields CDR1 SQVTM and CDR2 ANQGSEA.

The rearrangement uses TRBV20-1 and TRBJ2-2; TRBD1 aligns across 7 bases. Trimming at V came to 4 bases and at J to 5 bases, leaving 13 bases not matched to a gene. The CDR3 has 16 amino acids. The germline V gene has CDR1 DFQATT and CDR2 SNEGSKA (reference sequence). The CDR3 loop is CSAMRPGQRTTGELFF. The CDR3 nucleotides are TGCAGTGCTATGCGCCCGGGACAGAGGACTACCGGGGAGCTGTTTTTT.

The chain joins TRBV3-1 to TRBJ2-7, with D possibly TRBD2 on 5 matching bases. The CDR3 extends over 13 amino acids. Germline V CDR1 and CDR2: LGHDT, YNNKEL (reference sequence). Trimming removed 1 base at V and 3 bases at J, with 7 bases between. The CDR3 region is CASSQGGHYEQYF. The CDR3 nucleotides read TGTGCCAGCAGCCAAGGCGGGCACTACGAGCAGTACTTC.

Comments on this clonotype: Being one base from a much bigger clone, this may be a read error. This sequence joins TRBV27 and TRBJ2-1; D perhaps matches TRBD2 (5 bases). CDR3 size: 13 residues. V was clipped by 5 bases and J by 8 bases, with 13 bases between them. Germline V CDR1 and CDR2: MNHEY, SMNVEV (reference sequence). The CDR3 region has the DNA TGTGCCAGCAGTCCCTTCAAGGGAGATGAGCAGTTCTTC. Residues: CASSPFKGDEQFF.

A note on this clonotype: A much larger clonotype is one base distant, so this may be a read error. CDR3 coding DNA: TGTGCCAGCAGCATAGGGACCACAAGGGGTGAGCAGTTCTTC. Its protein product is CASSIGTTRGEQFF. The chain is built from TRBV28 and TRBJ2-1; D assignment may be TRBD1 or TRBD2 (5 bases each). V dropped 6 bases and J dropped 9 bases, with 18 bases sitting between them. CDR1 and CDR2 (germline): MDHEN, SYDVKM. The CDR3 runs 14 residues.

This chain joins TRBV4-3 and TRBJ2-1; 11 bases fit TRBD2. Germline V CDR1 and CDR2: LGHNA, YSLEER. There are 17 residues in the CDR3. V lost 2 bases, J lost 5 bases, and 8 bases stayed unmatched. DNA of the CDR3: TGCGCCAGCAGCCAACCAGGCGGGACTAGCGGAGACAATGAGCAGTTCTTC. Residues: CASSQPGGTSGDNEQFF.

The J gene is TRBJ1-2, the V gene TRBV28; D remains ambiguous. CDR3 length: 11 amino acids. CDR1 is MDHEN and CDR2 is SYDVKM in the germline V gene. V lost 5 bases and J 8 bases, leaving 9 bases between the germline ends. The CDR3 DNA sequence: TGTGCCAGCAGTGACCAAAGGGGCTACACCTTC. Its protein is CASSDQRGYTF.

As concerns this clonotype: A read error may account for a junction end that differs from germline. The V call is TRBV18, the J call TRBJ2-1; 14 nucleotides align to TRBD2. The CDR3 sequence is 19 residues long. Germline-derived CDR1 and CDR2 are KGHSH and LQKENI. CDR3 loop: CASPPLGLAGAGVRNEQFF. The CDR3 DNA sequence: TGTGCCAGCCCACCACTGGGACTAGCGGGAGCAGGGGTTAGAAATGAGCAGTTCTTC.

This clonotype has just one count. This chain's CDR3 is CASSELGGYEQYF. The CDR3 nucleotides read TGTGCCAGCAGTGAGCTAGGGGGTTACGAGCAGTACTTC. The chain couples TRBV2 to TRBJ2-7; maybe TRBD1 (6 bases). Germline loops: CDR1 SNHLY, CDR2 FYNNEI. V was trimmed by 3 bases and J by 4 bases, leaving 10 bases between them. This CDR3 region has 13 residues. Using reference TRBV2 and TRBJ2-7 for the parts outside the CDR3, the full variable domain is EPEVTQTPSHQVTQMGQEVILRCVPISNHLYFYWYRQILGQKVEFLVSFYNNEISEKSEIFDDQFSVERPDGSNFTLKIRSTKLEDSAMYFCASSELGGYEQYFGPGTRLTVT.

This rearrangement joins TRBV14 to TRBJ2-1; D might be TRBD2 (5 bases). Germline assignment: CDR1 SGHDN and CDR2 FVKESK. The CDR3 length is 15 residues. Trimming shortened V by 6 bases and J by 2 bases, and 14 bases separated the two germline ends. CDR3 nucleotides: TGTGCCAGCAGACCCCTTAGCGTCCCCTACAATGAGCAGTTCTTC. Translated, it gives CASRPLSVPYNEQFF. Supplemented by reference TRBV14 and TRBJ2-1, the full variable domain reads EAGVTQFPSHSVIEKGQTVTLRCDPISGHDNLYWYRRVMGKEIKFLLHFVKESKQDESGMPNNRFLAERTGGTYSTLKVQPAELEDSGVYFCASRPLSVPYNEQFFGPGTRLTVL.

Turning to this clonotype: Given a much more abundant clone one base away, this may be a read error. V and J are TRBV15 and TRBJ1-6, with D unclear. Germline CDR1 is LNHNV and CDR2 is YYDKDF (reference sequence). Deletions cut 0 bases from V and 17 bases from J, with 14 bases between. CDR3 size: 13 residues. CDR3 amino acids: CATSRDTGAIIHF. The CDR3 DNA follows: TGTGCCACCAGCAGAGATACGGGCGCTATCATCCACTTT. Full variable domain (remainder filled in from reference TRBV15 and TRBJ1-6): DAMVIQNPRYQVTQFGKPVTLSCSQTLNHNVMYWYQQKSSQAPKLLFHYYDKDFNNEADTPDNFQSRRPNTSFCFLDIRSPGLGDTAMYLCATSRDTGAIIHFGNGTRLTVT.

V and J are TRBV3-1 and TRBJ2-3; D is uncertain. Trimming pared 4 bases from V and 2 bases from J, leaving 13 bases between. The CDR3 totals 15 residues. CDR1 and CDR2 (germline): LGHDT, YNNKEL (reference sequence). CDR3 coding DNA: TGTGCCAGCAGCCCCGTTGGGCTTACCACAGATACGCAGTATTTT. This gives the protein CASSPVGLTTDTQYF.

This clonotype turned up a few times. CDR3 sequence (DNA): TGTGCCAGCAGTTTAATCCGACAGGGAGAAACTAGCACAGATACGCAGTATTTT. Protein sequence: CASSLIRQGETSTDTQYF. The chain recombines TRBV28 with TRBJ2-3; 7 bases line up with TRBD1. The V gene end was trimmed by 2 bases and the J gene end by 0 bases; junction bases not matched to a gene: 11. Germline assignment: CDR1 MDHEN and CDR2 SYDVKM. This CDR3 is built from 18 residues.

This CDR3 reads CAWIPLGAGGLGDGYTF. DNA for the CDR3: TGTGCCTGGATCCCCCTCGGGGCAGGCGGCCTAGGGGATGGCTACACCTTC. The V and J genes are TRBV30 and TRBJ1-2; D might be TRBD1 (5 bases). The CDR3 loop spans 17 amino acids. Trimming took 4 bases from V and 6 from J, leaving 27 bases between them. The germline CDR1 and CDR2 sequences are GTSNPN and SVGIG (reference sequence).

This chain joins TRBV10-3 and TRBJ2-1; 12 nucleotides match TRBD2. Trimming at V came to 6 bases and at J to 7 bases, leaving 7 bases not matched to a gene. The CDR3 totals 15 residues. Germline V CDR1 and CDR2: ENHRY, SYGVKD. CDR3: CAIRTTSGGSNEQFF. The CDR3 DNA reads TGTGCCATCAGGACGACTAGCGGGGGTTCGAATGAGCAGTTCTTC.

About this clonotype itself: Since a much larger clone is just one base distant, this may be a read error. The rearrangement uses TRBV5-1 and TRBJ2-1; TRBD1 aligns across 9 bases. This CDR3 has 15 amino acids. Germline CDR1 reads SGHRS; CDR2 reads YFSETQ. The CDR3 DNA is TGCGCCTGCAGCTTGGGACAGGGAGGTGAGAATGAGCAGTTCTTC. It codes for CACSLGQGGENEQFF.

The chain combines TRBV29-1 with TRBJ2-5, with D possibly being TRBD1 or TRBD2 (6 bases each). The V end lost 4 bases, the J end lost 3 bases, and 15 bases lay between the germline ends. CDR1 SQVTM and CDR2 ANQGSEA come from the germline V gene. The CDR3 runs to 14 residues. The CDR3 protein is CSVAGRQAEETQYF. The CDR3, as DNA: TGCAGCGTTGCCGGGAGACAGGCTGAAGAGACCCAGTACTTC.

This clonotype was counted between two and nine times. This chain joins TRBV5-1 and TRBJ1-1; no reliable D call. In germline, CDR1 is SGHRS, CDR2 YFSETQ. The V and J ends lost 6 bases and 2 bases respectively, with 11 bases between them. The CDR3 sequence is 13 residues long. CDR3 sequence (DNA): TGCGCCAGCATGGCAGCCATCAACACTGAAGCTTTCTTT. Amino acids: CASMAAINTEAFF.

In the case of this clonotype: One end of the junction varies from germline; a read error may be responsible. Written as DNA, the CDR3 is TGTGCCACCAGCAGAGATGGGCAGCAACTAGCCGAAAACATTCAGTACTTC. It yields the protein CATSRDGQQLAENIQYF. The genes are TRBV15 and TRBJ2-4; D perhaps matches TRBD2 (6 bases). Looked up from germline, CDR1 is LNHNV and CDR2 is YYDKDF (reference sequence). The CDR3 sequence is 17 residues long.